The 17 T cell receptor beta chains below were found in one sample sequenced in a study of blood T cell repertoires in COVID-19. The method was immunoSEQ multiplex PCR; TCRdb's version includes in-frame clones alone and lacks a portion of them. The repertoire holds roughly 100,000 clones, with approximately 78% as singletons. Sequencing used peripheral blood. The receptors come from a man in his 60s with active or convalescent COVID-19.

The V gene is TRBV7-2, the J gene TRBJ2-7; tentative D call: TRBD1 (5 bases). Germline V lookup: CDR1 SGHTA, CDR2 FQGNSA. The CDR3 totals 13 residues. V was clipped by 3 bases and J by 3 bases, with 9 bases between them. The CDR3 DNA is TGTGCCAGCAGCTTGACAGACTTCTACGAGCAGTACTTC. Translated, it gives CASSLTDFYEQYF. Complete variable domain (other parts from reference TRBV7-2 and TRBJ2-7): GAGVSQSPSNKVTEKGKDVELRCDPISGHTALYWYRQSLGQGLEFLIYFQGNSAPDKSGLPSDRFSAERTGGSVSTLTIQRTQQEDSAVYLCASSLTDFYEQYFGPGTRLTVT.

The rearrangement uses TRBV7-3 and TRBJ2-3, with 10 bases aligning to TRBD2. CDR1 SGHTA and CDR2 FQGTGA come from the germline V gene. The V segment lost 2 bases and the J segment 0 bases; nucleotides outside the gene matches: 5. The CDR3 has 17 residues. CDR3 region: CASSLAAGGPSTDTQYF. The CDR3 region has the DNA TGTGCCAGCAGCTTAGCAGCGGGAGGGCCTAGCACAGATACGCAGTATTTT. The whole variable domain, remainder taken from reference TRBV7-3 and TRBJ2-3, is GAGVSQTPSNKVTEKGKYVELRCDPISGHTALYWYRQSLGQGPEFLIYFQGTGAADDSGLPNDRFFAVRPEGSVSTLKIQRTERGDSAVYLCASSLAAGGPSTDTQYFGPGTRLTVL.

The chain carries TRBV5-1 and TRBJ2-3; 12 nucleotides align to TRBD2. Losses at the gene ends were 4 bases for V and 2 bases for J; bases not matched to a gene: 8. Germline V gives CDR1 SGHRS, CDR2 YFSETQ. The CDR3 length is 17 residues. This CDR3 is CASSPRTSGVPTDTQYF. CDR3 DNA sequence: TGCGCCAGCAGCCCTCGGACTAGCGGGGTCCCCACAGATACGCAGTATTTT.

The CDR3 sequence is CASSSRQFPINEQYF. As DNA, the CDR3 is TGTGCCAGCAGTTCCCGACAGTTTCCAATCAACGAGCAGTACTTC. The V and J genes are TRBV27 and TRBJ2-7, with D maybe TRBD1 (5 bases). V was trimmed by 4 bases and J by 5 bases, leaving 18 bases between them. The germline V gene has CDR1 MNHEY and CDR2 SMNVEV (reference sequence). The CDR3 covers 15 residues.

This sequence joins TRBV29-1 and TRBJ2-3, with 7 bases identical to TRBD2. CDR1 is SQVTM, CDR2 ANQGSEA, per germline. This CDR3 contains 13 residues. V gave up 5 bases and J gave up 6 bases; unmatched junction bases: 8. CDR3 amino acids: CSVYSGKYDTQYF. The DNA for the CDR3 is TGCAGCGTTTACAGCGGGAAGTATGATACGCAGTATTTT.

V usage is TRBV21-1 and J usage is TRBJ2-7; TRBD2 reflects the table's D call only, with no check against the DNA. TRBV21-1 is noted as a pseudogene. The CDR3 extends over 13 amino acids. CDR3 sequence: CASSKSGRLEQYV. The CDR3 region has the DNA TGTGCCAGCAGCAAGAGCGGTCGACTAGAGCAGTACGTC.

The V and J genes are TRBV5-7 and TRBJ2-7; 9 positions agree with TRBD2. TRBV5-7 is an open reading frame whose function is uncertain. V trimming: 4 bases; J trimming: 0 bases; junction bases outside the gene matches: 8. The CDR3 has 16 residues. The CDR3 region is CASSPRGGDSSYEQYV. The CDR3 region has the DNA TGTGCCAGCAGCCCCCGCGGGGGGGACAGCTCCTACGAGCAGTACGTC.

The rearrangement links TRBV5-5 to TRBJ2-2; possibly TRBD1 for D (6 bases). The CDR3 contains 14 residues. V was shortened by 1 base and J by 6 bases, with 10 bases between the two germline ends. Germline CDR1 and CDR2: SGHKS and YYEKEE (reference sequence). The DNA of the CDR3 is TGTGCCAGCAGCTTGACAGGGAAATCCGGGGAGCTGTTTTTT. Its translation is CASSLTGKSGELFF.

The chain links TRBV7-2 to TRBJ2-3; no firm D call. CDR1 is SGHTA and CDR2 is FQGNSA in the germline V gene. The V and J ends lost 1 base and 3 bases respectively, with 14 bases between them. The CDR3 totals 16 residues. For the CDR3, the DNA is TGTGCCAGCAGCTTAGTAATCGGTGGAGTAACAGATACGCAGTATTTT. The encoded protein is CASSLVIGGVTDTQYF. The full variable domain, rest sourced from reference TRBV7-2 and TRBJ2-3, is GAGVSQSPSNKVTEKGKDVELRCDPISGHTALYWYRQSLGQGLEFLIYFQGNSAPDKSGLPSDRFSAERTGGSVSTLTIQRTQQEDSAVYLCASSLVIGGVTDTQYFGPGTRLTVL.

The J gene is TRBJ1-6, the V gene TRBV10-2; 7 bases align to TRBD1. Germline V gives CDR1 WSHSY, CDR2 SAAADI. There are 15 residues in the CDR3. V was clipped by 3 bases and J by 9 bases; unmatched bases: 8. DNA for the CDR3: TGCGCCAGCAGTGAAAGGGGCAGGGGGGTTTCACCCCTCCACTTT. As protein: CASSERGRGVSPLHF.

Only a few counts were recorded for this clone. The chain links TRBV18 to TRBJ2-2; no definite D call. The ends were cut back, 4 bases at V and 4 bases at J, with 7 bases in the middle. The CDR3 is 13 amino acids. Germline CDR1 reads KGHSH; CDR2 reads LQKENI. CDR3 sequence (DNA): TGTGCCAGCTCACAGGCGGCCACCGGGGAGCTGTTTTTT. It codes for CASSQAATGELFF. Together with reference TRBV18 and TRBJ2-2, the CDR3 gives the full variable domain: NAGVMQNPRHLVRRRGQEARLRCSPMKGHSHVYWYRQLPEEGLKFMVYLQKENIIDESGMPKERFSAEFPKEGPSILRIQQVVRGDSAAYFCASSQAATGELFFGEGSRLTVL.

The CDR3, as DNA: TGTGCCAGCAGACGCGACAGTTCGAATCAGCCCCAGCATTTT. Translated, it gives CASRRDSSNQPQHF. V is TRBV6-5 and J is TRBJ1-5; D might be TRBD1 (5 bases). The CDR3 length is 14 residues. Germline loops: CDR1 MNHEY, CDR2 SVGAGI. Trimming cost V 6 bases and J 4 bases, with 13 bases left between them.

This clone was found once. The CDR3 region has the DNA TGTGCCAGCAGCTTAGGGGACTTGATCCAAGAGACCCAGTACTTC. Translated, it gives CASSLGDLIQETQYF. This chain links TRBV7-2 with TRBJ2-5; D is perhaps TRBD2 (6 bases). Trimming removed 1 base at V and 1 base at J, with 10 bases between. The CDR3 loop spans 15 amino acids. Germline V gene sequence: CDR1 SGHTA, CDR2 FQGNSA.

The chain has TRBV27 and TRBJ2-2, with D possibly being TRBD1 (6 bases). CDR3 length equals 14 residues. V was pared by 6 bases and J by 6 bases, with 14 bases between. Germline CDR1 is MNHEY and CDR2 is SMNVEV (reference sequence). The CDR3 here is CASSQGIYAGELFF. The CDR3 bases are TGTGCCAGCAGCCAGGGGATTTACGCCGGGGAGCTGTTTTTT.

The chain is built from TRBV12-3 or TRBV12-4 and TRBJ1-2, with no clear D. The CDR3 contains 12 residues. With 6 bases removed from V and 4 bases from J, the gap between germline ends came to 9 bases. CDR3 loop: CASSLRGYGYTF. DNA of the CDR3: TGTGCCAGCAGCCTTCGCGGCTATGGCTACACCTTC.

Regarding this clone: The same CDR3 can be traced to other DNA sequences in this sample. V usage is TRBV29-1 and J usage is TRBJ2-7; 9 bases are shared with TRBD2. In germline, CDR1 is SQVTM, CDR2 ANQGSEA. V gave up 6 bases and J gave up 5 bases; unmatched junction bases: 8. The CDR3 loop spans 13 amino acids. In DNA, the CDR3 is TGCAGCGTGATAGCGGGAGTATACCACGAGCAGTACGTC. This sequence encodes CSVIAGVYHEQYV.

The chain recombines TRBV5-1 with TRBJ2-1, with 10 positions matching TRBD2. V dropped 2 bases and J dropped 5; count of bases not matched to a gene: 4. Looked up from germline, CDR1 is SGHRS and CDR2 is YFSETQ. CDR3 length equals 15 residues. CDR3 coding DNA: TGCGCCAGCAGCTTCGGGACTAGCGACCACAATGAGCAGTTCTTC. This translates into CASSFGTSDHNEQFF.